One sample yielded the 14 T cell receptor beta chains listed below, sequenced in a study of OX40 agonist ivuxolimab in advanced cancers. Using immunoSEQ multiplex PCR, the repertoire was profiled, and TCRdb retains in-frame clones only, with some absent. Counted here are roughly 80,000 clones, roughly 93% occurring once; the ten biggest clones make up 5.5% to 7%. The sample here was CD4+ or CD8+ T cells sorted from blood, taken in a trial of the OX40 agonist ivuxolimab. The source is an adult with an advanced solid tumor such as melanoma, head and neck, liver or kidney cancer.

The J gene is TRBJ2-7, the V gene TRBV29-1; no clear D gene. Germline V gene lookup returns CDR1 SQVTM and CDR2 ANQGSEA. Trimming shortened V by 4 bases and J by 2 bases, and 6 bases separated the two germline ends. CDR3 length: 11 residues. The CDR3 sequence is CSVGAAYEQYF. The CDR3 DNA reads TGCAGCGTTGGCGCAGCCTACGAGCAGTACTTC.

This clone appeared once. CDR3 in amino acids: CASSSALDSWDDTQYF. CDR3 bases: TGTGCCAGCAGTTCCGCTCTTGACAGCTGGGACGATACGCAGTATTTT. The rearrangement uses TRBV6-5 and TRBJ2-3; D may match TRBD1 or TRBD2 (5 bases each). The length of the CDR3 is 16 residues. The V and J ends lost 4 bases and 6 bases respectively, with 20 bases between them. Germline V gene data show CDR1 as MNHEY and CDR2 as SVGAGI.

CDR3 region: CASSTTKTSSSYEQYF. As DNA, the CDR3 is TGTGCCAGCAGCACAACCAAGACGTCAAGCTCCTACGAGCAGTACTTC. The chain is built from TRBV9 and TRBJ2-7; no clear D. Trimming took off 4 bases at V and 0 bases at J, with 17 bases between the two ends. CDR3 length: 16 amino acids. The germline CDR1 and CDR2 sequences are SGDLS and YYNGEE.

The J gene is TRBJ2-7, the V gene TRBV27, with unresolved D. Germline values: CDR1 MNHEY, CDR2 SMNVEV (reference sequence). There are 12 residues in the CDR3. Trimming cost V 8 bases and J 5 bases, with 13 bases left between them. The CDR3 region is CASGQHPNEQYF. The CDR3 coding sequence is TGTGCCAGCGGTCAACATCCGAACGAGCAGTACTTC.

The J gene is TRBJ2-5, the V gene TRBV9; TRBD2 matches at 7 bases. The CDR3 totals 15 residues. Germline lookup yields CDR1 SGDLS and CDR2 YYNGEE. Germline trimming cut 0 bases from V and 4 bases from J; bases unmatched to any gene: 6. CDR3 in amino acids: CASSVGGRATETQYF. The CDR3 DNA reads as TGTGCCAGCAGCGTAGGTGGGAGGGCAACAGAGACCCAGTACTTC.

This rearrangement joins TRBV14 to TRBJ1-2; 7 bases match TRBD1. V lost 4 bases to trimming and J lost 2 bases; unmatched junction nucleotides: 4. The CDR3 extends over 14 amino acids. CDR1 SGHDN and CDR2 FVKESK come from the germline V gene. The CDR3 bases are TGTGCCAGCAGCCCGGGACAGTTCAACTATGGCTACACCTTC. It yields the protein CASSPGQFNYGYTF.

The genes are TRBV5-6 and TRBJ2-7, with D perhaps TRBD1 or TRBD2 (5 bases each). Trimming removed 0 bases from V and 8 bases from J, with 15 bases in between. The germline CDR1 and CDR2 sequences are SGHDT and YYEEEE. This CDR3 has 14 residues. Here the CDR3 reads CASSLGGPPSQQYF. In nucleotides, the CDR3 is TGTGCCAGCAGCTTGGGGGGACCCCCATCGCAGCAGTACTTC. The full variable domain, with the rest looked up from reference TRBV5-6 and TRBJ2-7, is DAGVTQSPTHLIKTRGQQVTLRCSPKSGHDTVSWYQQALGQGPQFIFQYYEEEERQRGNFPDRFSGHQFPNYSSELNVNALLLGDSALYLCASSLGGPPSQQYFGPGTRLTVT.

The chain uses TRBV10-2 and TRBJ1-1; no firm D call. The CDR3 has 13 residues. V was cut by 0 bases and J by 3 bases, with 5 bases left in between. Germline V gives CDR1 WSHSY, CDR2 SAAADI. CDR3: CASSESGHTEAFF. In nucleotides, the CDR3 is TGCGCCAGCAGTGAGTCGGGCCACACTGAAGCTTTCTTT.

This chain's CDR3 is CASSLDTGTGGLEAFF. CDR3 nucleotide sequence: TGTGCCAGCAGCTTAGATACCGGGACAGGGGGACTGGAAGCTTTCTTT. The chain recombines TRBV7-6 with TRBJ1-1, with 11 bases that match TRBD1. J lost 8 bases, V lost 1 base, and 9 bases had no gene match. There are 16 residues in the CDR3. Germline V CDR1 and CDR2: SGHVS, FNYEAQ.

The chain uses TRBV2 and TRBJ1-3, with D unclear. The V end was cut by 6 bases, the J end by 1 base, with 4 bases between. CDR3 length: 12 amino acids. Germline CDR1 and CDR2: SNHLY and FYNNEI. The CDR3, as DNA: TGTGCCAGCAGGGAGTCTGGAAACACCATATATTTT. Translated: CASRESGNTIYF. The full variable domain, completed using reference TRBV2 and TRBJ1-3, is EPEVTQTPSHQVTQMGQEVILRCVPISNHLYFYWYRQILGQKVEFLVSFYNNEISEKSEIFDDQFSVERPDGSNFTLKIRSTKLEDSAMYFCASRESGNTIYFGEGSWLTVV.

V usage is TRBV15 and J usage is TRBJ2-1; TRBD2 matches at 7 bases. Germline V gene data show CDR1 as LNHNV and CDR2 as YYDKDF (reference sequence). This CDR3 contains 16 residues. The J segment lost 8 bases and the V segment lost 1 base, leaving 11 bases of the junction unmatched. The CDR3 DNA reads TGTGCCACCAGCAGAGGGGGTCGGGACTATGCCTATGAGCAGTTCTTC. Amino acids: CATSRGGRDYAYEQFF.

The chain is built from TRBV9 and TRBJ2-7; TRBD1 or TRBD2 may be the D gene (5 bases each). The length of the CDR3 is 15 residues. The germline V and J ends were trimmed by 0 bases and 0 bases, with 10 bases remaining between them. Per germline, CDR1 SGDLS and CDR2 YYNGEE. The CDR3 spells CASSVDGGGSYEQYF. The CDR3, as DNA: TGTGCCAGCAGCGTAGATGGGGGTGGCTCCTACGAGCAGTACTTC.

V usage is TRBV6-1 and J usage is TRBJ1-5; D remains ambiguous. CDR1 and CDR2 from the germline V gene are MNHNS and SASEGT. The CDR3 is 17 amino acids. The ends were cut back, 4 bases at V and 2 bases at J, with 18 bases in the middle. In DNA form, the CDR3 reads TGTGCCAGCAGTGCCAAAGGCCCTCTCTGGGGCAATCAGCCCCAGCATTTT. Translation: CASSAKGPLWGNQPQHF.

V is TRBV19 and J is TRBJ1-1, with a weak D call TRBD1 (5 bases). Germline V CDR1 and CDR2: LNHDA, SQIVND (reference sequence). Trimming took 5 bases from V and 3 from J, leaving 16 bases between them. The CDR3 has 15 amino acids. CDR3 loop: CASSLRKDTYTEAFF. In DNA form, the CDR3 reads TGTGCCAGTAGTCTCAGGAAGGACACATACACTGAAGCTTTCTTT.